The sequence of this TCR beta chain was determined in a study of radiotherapy plus CTLA-4 blockade in lung cancer. Study findings and constraints: TCR clones of tumor origin grew in blood after radiotherapy plus ipilimumab.

About this clone itself: Antigen specificity is unknown.

The protocol was immunoSEQ multiplex PCR, while the TCRdb copy is restricted to in-frame clones and leaves out a portion. The repertoire has about 45,000 clones, about 63% of them found once; the top ten carry around 20%. The V gene's germline CDR1 is KGHSH and CDR2 LQKENI. Trimming shortened V by 1 base and J by 3 bases, and 10 bases separated the two germline ends. The CDR3 loop spans 15 amino acids. The rearrangement links TRBV18 to TRBJ1-5; perhaps TRBD1 as D (5 bases). This material consisted of peripheral blood, taken from a patient treated with radiotherapy plus ipilimumab. The clonotype comes from a human donor with non-small cell lung cancer who had a partial response to radiotherapy plus ipilimumab. The CDR3 sequence is CASSPLAGNNQPQHF. Written as DNA, the CDR3 is TGTGCCAGCTCACCACTGGCAGGGAACAATCAGCCCCAGCATTTT.